Shown below are 2 T cell receptor beta chains from a single sample sequenced in a study of OX40 agonist ivuxolimab in advanced cancers. Generated by immunoSEQ multiplex PCR, the TCRdb table keeps only in-frame clones and is missing some. Of some 74,000 clones listed, roughly four fifths are singletons. Material: CD4+ or CD8+ T cells sorted from blood, obtained in a trial of the OX40 agonist ivuxolimab. The origin of the receptors is an adult with an advanced solid tumor such as melanoma, head and neck, liver or kidney cancer.

This chain joins TRBV5-1 and TRBJ1-1; possible D gene TRBD1, 5 bases. The CDR3 runs to 16 residues. Germline V gene data show CDR1 as SGHRS and CDR2 as YFSETQ. V gave up 1 base and J gave up 5 bases, with 18 bases separating them. CDR3 protein: CASSLIVSGPGTEAFF. CDR3 nucleotide sequence: TGCGCCAGCAGCTTGATAGTTTCCGGACCAGGGACTGAAGCTTTCTTT. The complete variable domain, with remaining parts taken from reference TRBV5-1 and TRBJ1-1, reads KAGVTQTPRYLIKTRGQQVTLSCSPISGHRSVSWYQQTPGQGLQFLFEYFSETQRNKGNFPGRFSGRQFSNSRSEMNVSTLELGDSALYLCASSLIVSGPGTEAFFGQGTRLTVV.

The chain couples TRBV20-1 to TRBJ2-5; no firm D call. The V and J ends lost 4 bases and 5 bases respectively, with 5 bases between them. The CDR3 runs to 10 residues. Germline CDR1 and CDR2: DFQATT and SNEGSKA (reference sequence). The DNA of the CDR3 is TGCAGTGCTAAAGGGGAGACCCAGTACTTC. Encoded protein: CSAKGETQYF.